In this sample, the clone carrying this TCR beta chain turned up many times. As yet, its antigen is unknown. TCRdb re-called the RACE reads through MiXCR, storing one row per CDR3 protein. The sample has roughly 100,000 distinct CDR3 sequences, 9.3% seen once; the top ten hold 2% to 2.5%. Germline CDR1 is SQVTM and CDR2 is ANQGSEA. V shed 7 bases and J shed 3 bases, with 13 bases lying between them. The CDR3 extends over 12 amino acids. The sample belongs to a study of human T cells and chemical hapten exposure. Overall study results and limits: TCRs exceeding a frequency of 1 in 1000 stayed unchanged under DPC sensitization.

Time point meaning: patch test 2, 6 weeks after DPC sensitization. Treatment in this sample: therapeutic diphenylcyclopropenone sensitization with weekly scalp DPC. Sequenced here: whole blood, sampled in connection with sensitization to the hapten diphenylcyclopropenone (DPC). The rearrangement joins TRBV29-1 to TRBJ2-7; D ambiguous. This receptor was obtained from a woman aged 40-49 years with alopecia areata. Some clones in this sample may be carry-over from other donors' samples. CDR3 amino acids: CSARKGFYEQYF. Written as DNA, the CDR3 is TGCAGCGCCCGGAAAGGGTTCTACGAGCAGTACTTC.